The 7 T cell receptor beta chains listed next were all sequenced from one sample in a study of blood T cell repertoires in COVID-19. The method was immunoSEQ multiplex PCR; TCRdb's version includes in-frame clones alone and lacks a portion of them. The data show roughly 260,000 clones, 75% to 90% seen once. Sequenced sample: PBMCs or T cells enriched from blood (not recorded which). All receptors come from a woman aged 45-60 years who had recovered from COVID-19.

The rearrangement joins TRBV6-1 to TRBJ1-6; tentative D call: TRBD1 (6 bases). CDR3 length equals 16 residues. Between the trimmed V and J ends, which lost 3 bases and 7 bases, there was a span of 16 bases. Per germline, CDR1 MNHNS and CDR2 SASEGT. The CDR3 bases are TGTGCCAGCAGTGATAAGGTGGGACAAGGGAATTCACCCCTCCACTTT. Translated: CASSDKVGQGNSPLHF.

The chain carries TRBV9 and TRBJ2-6; D may be TRBD2 (6 bases). The CDR3 covers 18 residues. The germline V gene encodes CDR1 SGDLS and CDR2 YYNGEE. V was clipped by 0 bases and J by 2 bases, with 15 bases between them. The CDR3 coding sequence is TGTGCCAGCAGCGTAGCTAAGTTAGGAGGGCCTGGGGCCAACGTCCTGACTTTC. It yields the protein CASSVAKLGGPGANVLTF.

The chain couples TRBV28 to TRBJ2-7; D may be TRBD2 (6 bases). Trimming shortened V by 3 bases and J by 3 bases, and 9 bases separated the two germline ends. The germline V gene encodes CDR1 MDHEN and CDR2 SYDVKM. This CDR3 contains 13 residues. This chain's CDR3 is CASSFGGNYEQYF. The CDR3 bases are TGTGCCAGCAGTTTTGGAGGGAACTACGAGCAGTACTTC.

This chain uses TRBV3-1 (or the pseudogene TRBV3-2) with TRBJ2-3, with TRBD1 as a possible D gene (5 bases). CDR1 is LGHDT, CDR2 YNNKEL, per germline (reference sequence). The CDR3 is made up of 17 amino acids. V was clipped by 4 bases and J by 3 bases, with 20 bases between them. For the CDR3, the DNA is TGTGCCAGCAGCCTCCGTCTAGTGGGGTCAGGGACAGATACGCAGTATTTT. Its translation is CASSLRLVGSGTDTQYF.

CDR3 sequence (DNA): TGCGCCAGCAGCTTGGAGGGGGGGCTCAATGAGCAGTTCTTC. Amino acids: CASSLEGGLNEQFF. This chain joins TRBV5-1 and TRBJ2-1, with a possible D match to TRBD2 (7 bases). This CDR3 contains 14 residues. V gave up 0 bases and J gave up 6 bases, with 10 bases separating them. Germline V gene lookup returns CDR1 SGHRS and CDR2 YFSETQ.

J is TRBJ2-7 and V is TRBV30; possible D gene TRBD1, 7 bases. This CDR3 spans 16 amino acids. With 5 bases removed from V and 2 bases from J, the gap between germline ends came to 22 bases. Per the germline V gene, CDR1 is GTSNPN and CDR2 is SVGIG (reference sequence). The CDR3 is CAWDQGVWDFAYEQYF. For the CDR3, the DNA is TGTGCCTGGGACCAGGGGGTGTGGGACTTCGCCTACGAGCAGTACTTC.

This chain uses TRBV19 with TRBJ1-5, with 8 bases that match TRBD1. The CDR3 is 14 amino acids. Trimming removed 1 base from V and 6 bases from J; junction bases left unmatched: 2. Germline CDR1 reads LNHDA; CDR2 reads SQIVND (reference sequence). CDR3 sequence: CASSIGQGPQPQHF. The CDR3 DNA is TGTGCCAGTAGTATAGGACAGGGGCCTCAGCCCCAGCATTTT.